Below are 5 T cell receptor beta chains sequenced from a single sample in a study of shared clonotypes between healthy human individuals (dated by TCRdb to between 2020 and 2021). For the CD8 naive samples, CD45RO-negative cells were positively selected for CCR7, yielding a CD45RA+CCR7+ population from which TemRA cells were excluded. Library preparation was by the immunoSEQ multiplex PCR assay. In its TCRdb copy, this immuneACCESS table keeps in-frame sequences only and misses some clones. Where compared with another copy, unresolved V genes explain less than half of these, and the others have no known cause. The sample table holds about 820,000 clones, of which roughly 92% were seen once. 24% of the sample is held by the ten biggest clonotypes. What was sequenced was naive CD8+ T cells sorted from blood. The cell subset or site label, read with the paper, signifies: CD45RA+CCR7+. The source of these receptors is a man aged 25 to 40 in good health.

This clone was observed a few times. The chain combines TRBV27 with TRBJ1-2; D is possibly TRBD1 (5 bases). Per germline, CDR1 MNHEY and CDR2 SMNVEV (reference sequence). This CDR3 comprises 12 residues. The V and J ends lost 6 bases and 6 bases respectively, with 11 bases between them. The CDR3 nucleotides are TGTGCCAGCAGCGGGGGGTTTAATGGCTACACCTTC. This gives the protein CASSGGFNGYTF.

The chain carries TRBV7-9 and TRBJ2-1, with 11 bases identical to TRBD2. The trim removed 5 bases at V and 7 bases at J, leaving 10 bases unmatched. Germline CDR1 is SEHNR and CDR2 is FQNEAQ (reference sequence). This CDR3 is built from 16 residues. CDR3 sequence (DNA): TGTGCCAGCAGCCGACAGGGAGTAGCGGGGGGGAATGAGCAGTTCTTC. This gives the protein CASSRQGVAGGNEQFF.

This chain connects TRBV7-2 to TRBJ2-7; tentatively, D is TRBD2 (5 bases). Germline-derived CDR1 and CDR2 are SGHTA and FQGNSA. V lost 5 bases and J lost 3, with 11 bases in between. The CDR3 sequence is 13 residues long. The CDR3 nucleotides read TGTGCCAGCAGCCCCGCCGACTACTACGAGCAGTACTTC. It specifies CASSPADYYEQYF.

The V and J genes are TRBV30 and TRBJ1-1; possibly TRBD1 for D (5 bases). The CDR3 is 13 residues long. The V end was cut by 2 bases, the J end by 4 bases, with 11 bases between. Per germline, CDR1 GTSNPN and CDR2 SVGIG (reference sequence). The CDR3, as DNA: TGTGCCTGGAGTCCCTTGAGGGGCACTGAAGCTTTCTTT. It yields the protein CAWSPLRGTEAFF.

Concerning this clone: This sample also contains other DNA sequences that code for the same CDR3. This CDR3 reads CASSVETGQETQYF. The CDR3 DNA is TGTGCCAGCAGCGTAGAAACAGGACAAGAGACCCAGTACTTC. The rearrangement links TRBV9 to TRBJ2-5; tentative D call: TRBD1 (5 bases). Trimming cost V 0 bases and J 2 bases, with 8 bases left between them. Germline CDR1 and CDR2: SGDLS and YYNGEE. The CDR3 loop spans 14 amino acids. The full variable domain, with the rest looked up from reference TRBV9 and TRBJ2-5, is DSGVTQTPKHLITATGQRVTLRCSPRSGDLSVYWYQQSLDQGLQFLIQYYNGEERAKGNILERFSAQQFPDLHSELNLSSLELGDSALYFCASSVETGQETQYFGPGTRLLVL.